This TCR beta chain was found in a study of blood T cell repertoires in COVID-19. The overall study: T cells, B-cell-depleted T cells, or PBMCs provided the cDNA or gDNA that served as material.

Assay used: immunoSEQ multiplex PCR; TCRdb lists only in-frame clones, some missing. This sample has roughly 180,000 clones, with more than 70% found just once. Germline V gene sequence: CDR1 MDHEN, CDR2 SYDVKM. The CDR3 covers 14 residues. V shed 5 bases and J shed 9 bases, with 19 bases lying between them. This clonotype originated in a woman of 80 years or more with active or convalescent COVID-19. The rearrangement uses TRBV28 and TRBJ1-2, with D maybe TRBD1 (5 bases). What was sequenced was peripheral blood. The CDR3 here is CASSPLWGRGSYTF. The CDR3 nucleotides read TGTGCCAGCAGTCCCCTCTGGGGCCGAGGTAGCTACACCTTC.